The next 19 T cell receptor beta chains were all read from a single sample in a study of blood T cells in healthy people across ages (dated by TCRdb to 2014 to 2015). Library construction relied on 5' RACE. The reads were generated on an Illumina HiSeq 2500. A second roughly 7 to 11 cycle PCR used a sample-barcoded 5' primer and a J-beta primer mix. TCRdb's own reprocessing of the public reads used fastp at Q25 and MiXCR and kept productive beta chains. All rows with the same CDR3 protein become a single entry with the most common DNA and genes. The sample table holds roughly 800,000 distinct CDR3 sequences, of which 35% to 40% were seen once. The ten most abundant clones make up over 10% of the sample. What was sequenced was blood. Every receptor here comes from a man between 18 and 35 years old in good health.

CDR3 nucleotide sequence: TGCGCCAGCAGCCAAGTCGGACTCTCCGATACGCAGTATTTT. This translates into CASSQVGLSDTQYF. The chain joins TRBV4-3 to TRBJ2-3, with D maybe TRBD2 (5 bases). Trimming left V 1 base short and J 6 bases short, with 11 bases between. CDR1 is LGHNA, CDR2 YSLEER, per germline. The CDR3 runs to 14 residues.

DNA of the CDR3: TGTGCCAGCAGCCCACGGAGGGGGGCTAGGGGGAAAGATACGCAGTATTTT. Protein product: CASSPRRGARGKDTQYF. This sequence joins TRBV12-3 or TRBV12-4 and TRBJ2-3; D may correspond to TRBD1 or TRBD2 (6 bases each). The CDR3 runs 17 residues. V lost 6 bases and J 5 bases, leaving 24 bases between the germline ends.

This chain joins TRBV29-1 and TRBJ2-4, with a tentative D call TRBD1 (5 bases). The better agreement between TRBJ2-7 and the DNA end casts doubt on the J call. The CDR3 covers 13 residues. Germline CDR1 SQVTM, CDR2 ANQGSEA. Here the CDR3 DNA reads TGCAGCGTTGTTCCAGACAGTACCTACGAGCAGTACTTC. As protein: CSVVPDSTYEQYF.

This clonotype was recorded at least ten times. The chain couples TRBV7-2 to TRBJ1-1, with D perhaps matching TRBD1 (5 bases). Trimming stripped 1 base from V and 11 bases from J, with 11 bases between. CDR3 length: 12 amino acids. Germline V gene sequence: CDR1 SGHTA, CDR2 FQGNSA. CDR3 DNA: TGTGCCAGCAGCTTAGTTCGGGACTCGGCTTTCTTT. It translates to CASSLVRDSAFF.

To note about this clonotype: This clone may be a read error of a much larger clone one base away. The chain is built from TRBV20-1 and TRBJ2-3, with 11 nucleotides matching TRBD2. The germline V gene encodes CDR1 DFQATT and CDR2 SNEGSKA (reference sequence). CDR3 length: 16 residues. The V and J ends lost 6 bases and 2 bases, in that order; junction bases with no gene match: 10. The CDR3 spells CSAYPGLAENTDTQYF. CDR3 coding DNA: TGCAGTGCCTATCCGGGACTAGCGGAGAACACAGATACGCAGTATTTT.

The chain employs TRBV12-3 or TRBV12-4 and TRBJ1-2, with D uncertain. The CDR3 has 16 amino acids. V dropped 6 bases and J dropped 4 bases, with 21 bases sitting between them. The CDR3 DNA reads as TGTGCCAGCAGCTCGCGATATGGAATTGGTCGCTATGGCTACACCTTC. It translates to CASSSRYGIGRYGYTF.

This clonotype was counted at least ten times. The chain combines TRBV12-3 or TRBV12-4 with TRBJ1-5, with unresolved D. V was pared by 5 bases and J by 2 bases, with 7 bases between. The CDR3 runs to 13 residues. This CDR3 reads CASSPQGNQPQHF. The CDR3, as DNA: TGTGCCAGCAGTCCCCAGGGCAATCAGCCCCAGCATTTT.

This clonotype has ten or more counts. CDR3 in amino acids: CASSLTLPIIPAKNIQYF. The CDR3 bases are TGCGCCAGCAGCCTTACCTTACCGATCATCCCAGCCAAAAACATTCAGTACTTC. This chain links TRBV4-1 with TRBJ2-4; D is unclear. Trimming shortened V by 4 bases and J by 0 bases, and 19 bases separated the two germline ends. This CDR3 contains 18 residues. Per the germline V gene, CDR1 is MGHRA and CDR2 is YSYEKL.

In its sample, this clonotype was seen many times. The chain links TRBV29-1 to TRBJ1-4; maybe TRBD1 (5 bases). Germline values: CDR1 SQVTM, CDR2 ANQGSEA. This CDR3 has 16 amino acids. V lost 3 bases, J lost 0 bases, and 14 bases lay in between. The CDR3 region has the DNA TGCAGCGTTGATGTAGGGGCTGGGGCAACTAATGAAAAACTGTTTTTT. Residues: CSVDVGAGATNEKLFF.

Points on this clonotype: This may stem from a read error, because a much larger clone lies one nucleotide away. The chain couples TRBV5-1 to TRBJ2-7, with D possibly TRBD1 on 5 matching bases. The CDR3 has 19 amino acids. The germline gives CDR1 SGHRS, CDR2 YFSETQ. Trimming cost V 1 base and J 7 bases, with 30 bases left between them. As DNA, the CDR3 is TGCGCCAGCAGCTTGTTGCTGGGCGGACACGAGGATTTCTACAATGAGCAGTACTTC. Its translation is CASSLLLGGHEDFYNEQYF.

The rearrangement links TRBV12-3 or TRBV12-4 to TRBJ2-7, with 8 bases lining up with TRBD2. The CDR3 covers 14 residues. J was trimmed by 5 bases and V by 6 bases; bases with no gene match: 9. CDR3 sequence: CASSPVGGGHEQYF. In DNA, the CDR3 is TGTGCCAGCAGCCCCGTCGGGGGGGGACACGAGCAGTACTTC.

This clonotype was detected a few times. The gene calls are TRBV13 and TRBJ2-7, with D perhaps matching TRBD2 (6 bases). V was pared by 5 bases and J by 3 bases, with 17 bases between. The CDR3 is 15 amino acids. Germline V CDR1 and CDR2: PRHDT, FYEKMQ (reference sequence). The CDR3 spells CASSPQLGGVYEQYF. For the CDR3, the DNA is TGTGCCAGCAGCCCTCAATTGGGGGGAGTCTACGAGCAGTACTTC.

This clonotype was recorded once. In DNA, the CDR3 is TGTGCCAGCAGGGACCGTCCCAATCAGCCCCAGCATTTT. Translated: CASRDRPNQPQHF. This chain joins TRBV2 and TRBJ1-5; D unresolved. CDR3 length: 13 amino acids. Germline V lookup: CDR1 SNHLY, CDR2 FYNNEI. V was trimmed by 6 bases and J by 3 bases, leaving 9 bases between them. The full variable domain, with the rest looked up from reference TRBV2 and TRBJ1-5, is EPEVTQTPSHQVTQMGQEVILRCVPISNHLYFYWYRQILGQKVEFLVSFYNNEISEKSEIFDDQFSVERPDGSNFTLKIRSTKLEDSAMYFCASRDRPNQPQHFGDGTRLSIL.

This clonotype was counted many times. This chain's CDR3 is CASSQDQVQPQHF. CDR3 DNA sequence: TGCGCCAGCAGCCAAGATCAGGTACAGCCCCAGCATTTT. J is TRBJ1-5 and V is TRBV4-1; D is undetermined. The ends were cut back, 0 bases at V and 7 bases at J, with 7 bases in the middle. The CDR3 has 13 amino acids. Germline V gene sequence: CDR1 MGHRA, CDR2 YSYEKL.

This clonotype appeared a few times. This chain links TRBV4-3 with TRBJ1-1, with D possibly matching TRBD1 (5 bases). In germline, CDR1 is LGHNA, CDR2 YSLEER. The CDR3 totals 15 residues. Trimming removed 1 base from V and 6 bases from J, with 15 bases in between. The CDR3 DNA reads TGCGCCAGCAGCCAAGGGCCGGAGCAGGGATCTGAAGCTTTCTTT. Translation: CASSQGPEQGSEAFF.

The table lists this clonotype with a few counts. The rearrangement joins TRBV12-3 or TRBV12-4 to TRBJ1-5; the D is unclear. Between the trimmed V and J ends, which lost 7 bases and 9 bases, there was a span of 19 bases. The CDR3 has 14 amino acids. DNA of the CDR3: TGTGCCAGCACCTCGGGCACGACGCTTAGGCCCCAGCATTTT. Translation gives CASTSGTTLRPQHF.

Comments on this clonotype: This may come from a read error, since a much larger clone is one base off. This chain's CDR3 is CASSHWAPEAFNEQFF. The CDR3 bases are TGCGCCAGCAGCCATTGGGCCCCTGAGGCCTTCAATGAGCAGTTCTTC. The chain links TRBV4-3 to TRBJ2-1; D gene ambiguous. V lost 3 bases and J lost 6, with 18 bases in between. The CDR3 extends over 16 amino acids. CDR1 and CDR2 (germline): LGHNA, YSLEER.

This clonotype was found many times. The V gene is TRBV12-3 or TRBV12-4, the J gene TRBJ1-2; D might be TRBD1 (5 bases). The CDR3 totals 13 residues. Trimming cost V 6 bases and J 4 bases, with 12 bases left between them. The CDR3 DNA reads TGTGCCAGCAGCCCAGGGCCACTCTATGGCTACACCTTC. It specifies CASSPGPLYGYTF.

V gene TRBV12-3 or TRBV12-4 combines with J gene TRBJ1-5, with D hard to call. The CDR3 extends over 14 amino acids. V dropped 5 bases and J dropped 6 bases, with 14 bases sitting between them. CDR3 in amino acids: CASSAAAGGQPQHF. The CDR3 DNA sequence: TGTGCCAGCAGTGCCGCGGCTGGCGGTCAGCCCCAGCATTTT.